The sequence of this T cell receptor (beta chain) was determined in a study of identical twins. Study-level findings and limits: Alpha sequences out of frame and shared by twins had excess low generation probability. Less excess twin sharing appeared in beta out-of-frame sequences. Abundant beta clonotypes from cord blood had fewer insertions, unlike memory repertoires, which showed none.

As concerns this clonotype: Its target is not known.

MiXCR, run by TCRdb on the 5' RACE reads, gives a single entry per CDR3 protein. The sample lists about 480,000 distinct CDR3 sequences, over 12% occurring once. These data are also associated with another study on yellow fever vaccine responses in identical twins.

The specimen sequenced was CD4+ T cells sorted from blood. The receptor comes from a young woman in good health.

In nucleotides, the CDR3 is TGTGCCACCAGCAGAGAATATGGTGGAGGCCTTAGCACAGATACGCAGTATTTT. This gives the protein CATSREYGGGLSTDTQYF. The chain recombines TRBV15 with TRBJ2-3; perhaps TRBD2 as D (5 bases). This CDR3 is 18 amino acids long. Germline values: CDR1 LNHNV, CDR2 YYDKDF (reference sequence). V lost 0 bases, J lost 0 bases, and 16 bases lay in between.